The rows below give T cell receptor beta chains drawn from one sample of a study of monozygotic twins with inflammatory bowel disease. TCRdb re-called the 5' RACE reads and gives one entry per CDR3 protein, without DNA. This repertoire includes a few hundred thousand distinct CDR3 sequences. The sequenced sample was blood. These receptors were obtained from a human donor with ulcerative colitis or Crohn's disease, or a healthy co-twin of an affected twin (not recorded which). Both conserved end residues are part of each CDR3.

v_gene	j_gene	CDR3aa
TRBV5-1	TRBJ2-1	CASSPRGTGIPFNEQFF
TRBV10-3	TRBJ2-1	CAIRPGQGYNEQFF
TRBV27	TRBJ2-1	CASSLQASYNEQFF
TRBV5-1	TRBJ2-5	CASSLVLAGGSSETQYF
TRBV12-3/TRBV12-4	TRBJ1-1	CASRETGGRTEAFF
TRBV5-6	TRBJ1-6	CASSSIRDGDNSPLHF
TRBV3-1	TRBJ2-7	CASSQARESYGQYF
TRBV7-2	TRBJ2-7	CASRKTGGRYEQYF
TRBV5-1	TRBJ1-1	CASSLGGRQIMNTEAFF
TRBV15	TRBJ2-7	CATSRGLQGINEQYF
TRBV18	TRBJ2-7	CASSELRGEQYF
TRBV5-1	TRBJ2-6	CASSHRVPQGTGANVLTF
TRBV6-5	TRBJ2-1	CASSQREEQFF
TRBV7-9	TRBJ1-4	CASSSSLTGGLGKLFF
TRBV7-9	TRBJ2-7	CASSSGGDQAYEQYF
TRBV6-1	TRBJ2-3	CASTPRQTTDTQYF
TRBV5-1	TRBJ1-2	CASSLARGYGYTF
TRBV19	TRBJ2-7	CASSGDGAYEQYF
TRBV5-1	TRBJ1-5	CASSLDGAPNQPQHF
TRBV7-9	TRBJ1-6	CASSLGGATNSPLHF
TRBV29-1	TRBJ1-2	CSVATRSGVGYTF
TRBV25-1	TRBJ2-1	CASSNSGWERGEQFF
TRBV19	TRBJ1-2	CASSSRQGTNYGYTF
TRBV11-1	TRBJ2-7	CASSLGSGSGDEQYF
TRBV20-1	TRBJ1-5	CSAGLTGGYPQHF
TRBV6-2/TRBV6-3	TRBJ1-1	CASSITYTEAFF
TRBV7-2	TRBJ2-3	CASSLDGSTQYF
TRBV28	TRBJ1-2	CASTYDVGQGYTF
TRBV20-1	TRBJ1-6	CSARRDRGNSPLHF
TRBV5-1	TRBJ2-2	CASSLGVTNTGELFF